The clone carrying this T cell receptor (beta chain) came up a few times. Its antigen is not known. TCRdb independently ran MiXCR on the reads; one entry per CDR3 protein. The data hold some 920,000 distinct CDR3 sequences, with around 32% observed a single time. The data are from a study of T cell repertoires in cytomegalovirus infection. Study results and caveats: Cumulated frequencies of public TCR beta families served to identify carriers of CMV plus the relevant HLA. HLA-C-restricted, CMV-specific TCR beta clonotypes were dominant ex vivo.

This TCR came from a human donor in good health (CMV status not recorded). Some clones in this sample may be carry-over from other donors' samples. The sample in question was cultured CD8+ T cells from PBMCs, obtained from culture after CMV antigen stimulation.

In DNA, the CDR3 is TGTGCCAGCAGTTTACCGTACGGGTCCCCGGGGTATGGCTACACCTTC. Encoded protein: CASSLPYGSPGYGYTF. The chain carries TRBV28 and TRBJ1-2; D remains ambiguous. V dropped 2 bases and J dropped 5 bases, with 18 bases sitting between them. The CDR3 spans 16 residues. CDR1 and CDR2 from the germline V gene are MDHEN and SYDVKM.